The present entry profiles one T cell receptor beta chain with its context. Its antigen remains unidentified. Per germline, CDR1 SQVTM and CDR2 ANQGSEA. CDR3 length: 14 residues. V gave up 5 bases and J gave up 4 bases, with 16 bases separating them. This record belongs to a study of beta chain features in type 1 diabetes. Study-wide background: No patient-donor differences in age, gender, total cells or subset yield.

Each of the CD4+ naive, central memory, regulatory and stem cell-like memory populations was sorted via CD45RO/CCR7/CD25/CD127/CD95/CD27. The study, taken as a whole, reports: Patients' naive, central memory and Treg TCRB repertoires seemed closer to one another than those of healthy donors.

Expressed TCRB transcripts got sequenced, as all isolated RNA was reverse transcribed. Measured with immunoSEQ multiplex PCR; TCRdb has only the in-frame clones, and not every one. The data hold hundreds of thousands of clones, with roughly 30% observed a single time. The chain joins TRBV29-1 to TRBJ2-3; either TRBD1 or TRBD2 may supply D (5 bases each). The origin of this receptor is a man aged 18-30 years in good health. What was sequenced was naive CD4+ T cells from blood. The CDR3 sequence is CSVNRASGPDTQYF. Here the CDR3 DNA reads TGCAGCGTTAACCGGGCCTCGGGGCCAGATACGCAGTATTTT.